Listed here are 18 T cell receptor beta chains from one sample, sequenced in a study of blood T cell repertoires in COVID-19. Sequencing used immunoSEQ multiplex PCR; TCRdb keeps in-frame clones, though not all of them. Of 50,000 to 65,000 clones in the sample, about 90% are singletons; the top ten hold around 13%. Material: peripheral blood. The origin of the receptors is a human donor in a cohort sampled during active COVID-19.

This rearrangement joins TRBV11-2 to TRBJ1-3, with D possibly matching TRBD1 (5 bases). The CDR3 has 13 amino acids. Per germline, CDR1 SGHAT and CDR2 FQNNGV. V was shortened by 5 bases and J by 8 bases, with 13 bases between the two germline ends. The CDR3 sequence: CASSDRRRDTIYF. CDR3 in DNA: TGTGCCAGCAGCGACAGACGTCGGGACACCATATATTTT.

This chain connects TRBV28 to TRBJ2-3; D is perhaps TRBD2 (7 bases). This CDR3 is built from 16 residues. Germline V gives CDR1 MDHEN, CDR2 SYDVKM. Trimming took 7 bases from V and 0 from J, leaving 17 bases between them. CDR3 in amino acids: CASTLAGGLSTDTQYF. The CDR3 DNA sequence: TGTGCCAGCACCCTGGCCGGGGGGCTTAGCACAGATACGCAGTATTTT.

This clone was counted only a few times. The genes are TRBV19 and TRBJ1-5, with a tentative D call TRBD1 (6 bases). V shed 4 bases and J shed 0 bases, with 13 bases lying between them. The length of the CDR3 is 16 residues. In germline, CDR1 is LNHDA, CDR2 SQIVND (reference sequence). The CDR3 spells CASSRGTPNSNQPQHF. The DNA for the CDR3 is TGTGCCAGTAGTAGAGGGACACCAAATAGCAATCAGCCCCAGCATTTT.

The chain carries TRBV9 and TRBJ2-1, with D possibly matching TRBD2 (6 bases). Per the germline V gene, CDR1 is SGDLS and CDR2 is YYNGEE. The CDR3 consists of 15 residues. V was trimmed by 3 bases and J by 9 bases, leaving 19 bases between them. The CDR3 nucleotides are TGTGCCAGCAGCGAACGACTAGAGTGGGGCACTGAGCAGTTCTTC. Translation gives CASSERLEWGTEQFF.

This clone was seen only a few times. The rearrangement links TRBV5-1 to TRBJ1-2, with D hard to call. The V gene's germline CDR1 is SGHRS and CDR2 YFSETQ. There are 14 residues in the CDR3. With 4 bases removed from V and 4 bases from J, the gap between germline ends came to 14 bases. The CDR3 coding sequence is TGCGCCAGCAGCAACCTCAGGTACCCCTATGGCTACACCTTC. It specifies CASSNLRYPYGYTF.

The chain links TRBV7-9 to TRBJ1-3; 9 bases line up with TRBD1. Germline V gene data show CDR1 as SEHNR and CDR2 as FQNEAQ (reference sequence). The J segment lost 5 bases and the V segment lost 8 bases, leaving 7 bases of the junction unmatched. This CDR3 contains 14 residues. The DNA of the CDR3 is TGTGCCAGCGTCGGGACAGGGCTAAGAAACACCATATATTTT. This gives the protein CASVGTGLRNTIYF.

This chain uses TRBV7-3 with TRBJ2-2; 12 positions agree with TRBD2. Germline assignment: CDR1 SGHTA and CDR2 FQGTGA. The CDR3 loop spans 16 amino acids. With 4 bases clipped from V and 7 bases from J, the junction kept 7 bases outside the gene matches. The CDR3 protein is CASSSLAGGPGGELFF. Written as DNA, the CDR3 is TGTGCCAGCAGCTCTCTAGCGGGAGGGCCCGGCGGGGAGCTGTTTTTT.

This chain joins TRBV7-7 and TRBJ2-7; 8 bases agree with TRBD1. Germline loops: CDR1 SSHAT, CDR2 FNYEAQ (reference sequence). The ends lost 5 bases at V and 5 bases at J; junction bases unmatched: 8. This CDR3 has 14 amino acids. CDR3 sequence reads: CASSPRTGQHEQYF. The CDR3 region has the DNA TGTGCCAGCAGCCCCCGGACAGGGCAGCACGAGCAGTACTTC.

CDR3 protein: CASSAAGQGDEQYF. In DNA, the CDR3 is TGTGCCAGCTCTGCGGCGGGGCAGGGAGACGAGCAGTACTTC. The chain has TRBV28 and TRBJ2-7; maybe TRBD2 (6 bases). The ends were cut back, 8 bases at V and 5 bases at J, with 19 bases in the middle. The CDR3 loop spans 14 amino acids. Germline-derived CDR1 and CDR2 are MDHEN and SYDVKM.

The V and J genes are TRBV19 and TRBJ1-1; 7 bases fit TRBD1. The junction had 5 bases not matched to a gene; V was cut back by 0 bases and J by 4 bases. The V gene's germline CDR1 is LNHDA and CDR2 SQIVND (reference sequence). CDR3 length: 15 amino acids. CDR3 in DNA: TGTGCCAGTAGTATAGATGGCAGGGGGGCCACTGAAGCTTTCTTT. This translates into CASSIDGRGATEAFF.

V is TRBV5-4 and J is TRBJ1-2, with TRBD1 matching 11 bases. With 4 bases clipped from V and 8 bases from J, the junction kept 1 base outside the gene matches. CDR3 size: 12 residues. In germline, CDR1 is SGHNT, CDR2 YYREEE (reference sequence). This CDR3 reads CASSRTGGGYTF. The CDR3 region has the DNA TGTGCCAGCAGCCGGACAGGGGGCGGCTACACCTTC.

This clone appeared a few times. The chain uses TRBV4-1 and TRBJ2-2; tentative D call: TRBD1 (6 bases). Germline CDR1 and CDR2: MGHRA and YSYEKL. Trimming took off 0 bases at V and 8 bases at J, with 7 bases between the two ends. This CDR3 contains 13 residues. The CDR3 nucleotides read TGCGCCAGCAGCCAAGACAGGGGAGGGGAGCTGTTTTTT. Protein: CASSQDRGGELFF.

The chain combines TRBV9 with TRBJ1-2; the D gene is possibly TRBD1 (6 bases). Germline V CDR1 and CDR2: SGDLS, YYNGEE. The CDR3 covers 14 residues. Deletions cut 3 bases from V and 8 bases from J, with 17 bases between. CDR3 residues: CASSAGAPGEGYTF. As DNA, the CDR3 is TGTGCCAGCAGCGCAGGGGCCCCCGGGGAAGGCTACACCTTC.

This sequence joins TRBV5-1 and TRBJ2-2; maybe TRBD2 (5 bases). V was clipped by 4 bases and J by 0 bases, with 10 bases between them. In germline, CDR1 is SGHRS, CDR2 YFSETQ. The CDR3 is 15 amino acids. The CDR3 DNA sequence: TGCGCCAGCAGCGGGAGACCTGCGAACACCGGGGAGCTGTTTTTT. It is translated as CASSGRPANTGELFF.

The CDR3 here is CASSLGVGVKDYGYTF. Written as DNA, the CDR3 is TGTGCCAGCAGCTTAGGAGTAGGAGTTAAGGACTATGGCTACACCTTC. This chain connects TRBV7-2 to TRBJ1-2; D is undetermined. From germline, CDR1 is SGHTA and CDR2 FQGNSA. The CDR3 has 16 residues. V was trimmed by 1 base and J by 3 bases, leaving 15 bases between them.

The rearrangement joins TRBV29-1 to TRBJ2-5; 8 positions agree with TRBD1. The junction had 7 bases not matched to a gene; V was cut back by 6 bases and J by 1 base. The CDR3 is 14 amino acids. Germline lookup yields CDR1 SQVTM and CDR2 ANQGSEA. The CDR3 loop is CSVGTGWGQETQYF. CDR3 nucleotides: TGCAGCGTCGGGACAGGATGGGGCCAAGAGACCCAGTACTTC.

The chain is built from TRBV30 and TRBJ2-5; the D gene is possibly TRBD1 (7 bases). CDR3 size: 13 residues. V was shortened by 8 bases and J by 4 bases, with 17 bases between the two germline ends. Germline CDR1 GTSNPN, CDR2 SVGIG (reference sequence). The chain's CDR3 is CAGAPGGLETQYF. CDR3 DNA sequence: TGTGCCGGAGCCCCAGGGGGGTTAGAGACCCAGTACTTC.

This clone was recorded once. The chain recombines TRBV18 with TRBJ1-2, with 8 nucleotides matching TRBD1. CDR3 size: 14 residues. Germline V gene data show CDR1 as KGHSH and CDR2 as LQKENI. The V and J ends lost 6 bases and 5 bases, in that order; junction bases with no gene match: 8. CDR3 loop: CASSSTGERYGYTF. The DNA for the CDR3 is TGTGCCAGCTCGTCGACAGGGGAGAGGTATGGCTACACCTTC.